Listed here is a single TCR beta chain. Those donating, healthy Caucasian individuals from Russia, were aged roughly 6 to 100. Each of the donors had 8 to 10 milliliters of peripheral blood drawn into EDTA-treated Vacutainer tubes. The sample originates from a study of blood T cells in healthy people across ages. The second PCR ran roughly 7 to 12 cycles with a sample-barcoded 5' primer and J-beta primers. TCRdb re-analysed the 5' RACE reads in MiXCR, keeping a single row per CDR3 protein. The sample consists of 2 million or so distinct CDR3 sequences, 40% to 55% of them appearing once. V was trimmed by 2 bases and J by 0 bases, leaving 8 bases between them. This CDR3 has 16 amino acids. Looked up from germline, CDR1 is MNHEY and CDR2 is SVGEGT.

The specimen was blood. The J gene is TRBJ2-6, the V gene TRBV6-2 or TRBV6-3, with no clear D. The clonotype comes from a woman aged 35 to 49 in good health. CDR3 DNA: TGTGCCAGCAGTTACCTGATCATCTCTGGGGCCAACGTCCTGACTTTC. As protein: CASSYLIISGANVLTF.